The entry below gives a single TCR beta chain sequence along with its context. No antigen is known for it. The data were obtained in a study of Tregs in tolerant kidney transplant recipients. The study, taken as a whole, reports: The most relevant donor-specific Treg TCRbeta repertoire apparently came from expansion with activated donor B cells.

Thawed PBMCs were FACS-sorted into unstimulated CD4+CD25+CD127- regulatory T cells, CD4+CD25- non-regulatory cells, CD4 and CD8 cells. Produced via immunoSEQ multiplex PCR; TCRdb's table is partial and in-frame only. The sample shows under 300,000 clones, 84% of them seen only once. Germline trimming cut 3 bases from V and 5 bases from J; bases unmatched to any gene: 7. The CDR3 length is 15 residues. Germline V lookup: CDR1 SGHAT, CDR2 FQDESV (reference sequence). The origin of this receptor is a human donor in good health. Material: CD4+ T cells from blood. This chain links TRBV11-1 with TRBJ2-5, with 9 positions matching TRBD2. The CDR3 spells CASSFGTSNRETQYF. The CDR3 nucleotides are TGTGCCAGCAGCTTCGGGACTAGCAACAGGGAGACCCAGTACTTC.